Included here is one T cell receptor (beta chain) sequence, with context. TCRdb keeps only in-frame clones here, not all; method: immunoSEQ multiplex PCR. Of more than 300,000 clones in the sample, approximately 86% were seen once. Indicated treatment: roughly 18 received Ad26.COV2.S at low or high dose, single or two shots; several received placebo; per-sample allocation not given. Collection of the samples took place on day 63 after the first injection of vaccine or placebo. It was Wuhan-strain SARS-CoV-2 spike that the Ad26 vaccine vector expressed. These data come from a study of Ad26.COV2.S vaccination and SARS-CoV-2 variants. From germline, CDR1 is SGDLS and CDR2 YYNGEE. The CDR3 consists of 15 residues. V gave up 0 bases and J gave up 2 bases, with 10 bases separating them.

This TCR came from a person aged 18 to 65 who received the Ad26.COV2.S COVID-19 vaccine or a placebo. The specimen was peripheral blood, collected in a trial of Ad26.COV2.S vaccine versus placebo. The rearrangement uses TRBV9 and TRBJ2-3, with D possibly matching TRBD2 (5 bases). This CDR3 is CASSVASRSTDTQYF. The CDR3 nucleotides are TGTGCCAGCAGCGTAGCTAGCAGGTCCACAGATACGCAGTATTTT.